The clone carrying this TCR beta chain has at least ten counts. This sample is part of a study of regulatory T cells in long-lasting Graves disease. Across the whole study: Freshly diagnosed Graves' patients had used antithyroid drugs for under 3 months.

Libraries of TCR beta came from iRepertoire HTBI primers plus Arm-PCR of CDR3 regions. In TCRdb, the multiplex PCR reads were re-called with MiXCR into one record per CDR3 protein. The table shows 350,000 to 450,000 distinct CDR3 sequences, with about 11% occurring only once. CDR1 and CDR2 from the germline V gene are SGHTA and FQGNSA. The CDR3 is 15 amino acids. V was shortened by 5 bases and J by 6 bases, with 19 bases between the two germline ends. Time point defined: newly diagnosed GD, antithyroid drugs for less than 3 months. RNA isolated from PBMCs was used to make the TCR library. A further study also used this sample, focusing on T cells in Graves' hyperthyroidism and ophthalmopathy. Per that study: First-round RT-PCR of the TCR CDR3 relied on the HTBI primer set.

The source is a woman aged 18-29 years with Graves disease. This chain links TRBV7-2 with TRBJ1-1; D may be TRBD1 (6 bases). Sequences were derived from peripheral blood mononuclear cells (PBMCs), sampled at new diagnosis, from a patient treated with antithyroid drugs. DNA of the CDR3: TGTGCCAGCAGCGTATCTTCACAGGGTATAGCTGAAGCTTTCTTT. As protein: CASSVSSQGIAEAFF.